This record covers a single TCR beta chain. The antigen remains undetermined. Sampling of alopecia areata patients yielded lesional scalp punch biopsies as well as peripheral blood. The source of the sample is a study of CD8+ T cells in alopecia areata. CDR3 size: 14 residues. V was shortened by 1 base and J by 7 bases, with 11 bases between the two germline ends. The germline V gene has CDR1 LGHNA and CDR2 YSLEER. Regarding the study as a whole: Mice gave a clearer picture of TCR sharing than patients did, possibly for HLA-related reasons. Lesional scalp, especially alopecia totalis/universalis, showed higher clonality than normal scalp.

The authors extracted RNA and reverse transcribed it into cDNA as the sequencing template. The assay was immunoSEQ multiplex PCR, and TCRdb's table has in-frame clones only and misses some. The sample carries roughly 120,000 clones, around two fifths recorded once. The receptor comes from a human donor with alopecia areata. The rearrangement links TRBV4-3 to TRBJ2-4; D is perhaps TRBD2 (6 bases). Input material: CD4+ T cells sorted from blood. CDR3 DNA: TGCGCCAGCAGCCAAGGGCGGGGAGAGAACATTCAGTACTTC. Translating it yields CASSQGRGENIQYF.